This T cell receptor (beta chain) originates from a study of CD8 T cells in ankylosing spondylitis. Broader study findings: The clones that were linked to disease were reported to be significantly enriched in matched synovial fluid samples from ankylosing spondylitis patients. Characteristic, it appeared, of ankylosing spondylitis blood was a TCR beta motif of fewer than 10 highly homologous variants.

Quantitative 5'-RACE was performed with molecular barcodes, and it yielded the TCR beta libraries. Via MiXCR, TCRdb re-called the 5' RACE reads, giving one row per CDR3 protein. Of about 340,000 distinct CDR3 sequences in the sample, 14% to 15% are singletons; the top ten hold approximately 0.99%. The CDR3 has 13 residues. Germline V CDR1 and CDR2: MNHNS, SASEGT. Losses at the gene ends were 6 bases for V and 9 bases for J; bases not matched to a gene: 8. This clonotype showed up just a few times. The target antigen is unknown. The rearrangement links TRBV6-1 to TRBJ2-3, with 8 nucleotides matching TRBD1. This sequence was found in a male donor with ankylosing spondylitis or in good health (not recorded which). Sequencing was done on a sample of blood, either unsorted or a sorted T cell fraction (not recorded which). CDR3 nucleotide sequence: TGTGCCAGCAGCCTTTCTCAGGGGGCAACGCAGTATTTT. Its translation is CASSLSQGATQYF.